This TCR beta chain is drawn from a study of blood T cell repertoires in COVID-19 (dated by TCRdb to 2018 to 2020). Notes on the research overall: Collaborator samples came from the United States, Italy and Spain and covered acute and convalescent phases of COVID-19. The prospective study material was composed of cDNA or gDNA derived from T cells, B-cell-depleted T cells, or PBMCs. The dataset comprised deeply sampled blood TCRbeta repertoires from subjects exposed to, actively infected with, or recovered from COVID-19. The repertoires were released in a freely available public database meant as a resource for research on the immune response to SARS-CoV-2. Samples came from the ongoing ImmuneRACE study (first 160 participants) plus 1,254 subjects from 6 global collaborators. Nearly every sample came with metadata listing a de-identified subject ID, COVID-19 status, age in years and sex. HLA class I and class II types, where available, came from metadata supplied by the sample provider rather than from assay-based typing. On the study overall, not on this receptor specifically: The quantity of clinical and demographic metadata differed by source and by participant and was supplied without curation.

Collaborating institutions collected whole blood in K2EDTA tubes following their own protocols. For TCRbeta analysis, collaborators shipped samples as frozen whole blood, isolated PBMCs, or DNA extracted from either of those sample types. The immunoSEQ Assay, a bias-controlled multiplex PCR, was used to amplify TCRbeta CDR3 regions from genomic DNA. In the source study's methods: Within the assay, amplification of reference gene primers was used to estimate how many nucleated cells each sample contained. To quantify the absolute abundance of each unique TCRbeta CDR3 rearrangement, sequence reads were collapsed and filtered. Productive Simpson clonality was computed per sample as the square root of Simpson's diversity index over productive rearrangements. Drawn from immuneACCESS, this table holds only the in-frame rearrangements with V and J called that TCRdb kept. Clones are partly lost; checked studies trace under half to an unresolved V gene and leave the rest unexplained. D and trimming were read from the DNA, whereas the V and J calls and clone size are those reported in that table. In all, the sample holds over 90,000 clones, and 65% to 85% of those were seen once. The biggest ten clones account for about 4.1% of the sample.

Regarding this clone: This clone's antigen is unknown. No quality values exist for individual bases; no much larger clone is one base distant.

Inclusive of the bounding cysteine and phenylalanine, the CDR3 is 14 residues long. This entry keeps only the CDR3 DNA: 42 bases, framed from base 1. CDR1 and CDR2, looked up from the germline V gene (reference sequence), are LNHNV and YYDKDF. V and J lose 6 bases and 2 bases, and a span of 11 bases separates them. Recombination connected TRBV15 to TRBJ2-1, with a weak D call of TRBD2 (6 bases match). Source material: peripheral blood. The sequence was collected from a man aged 60-69 years with acute or convalescent COVID-19. The CDR3 is CATRPPSAYNEQFF. The DNA is TGTGCCACCAGACCTCCTAGCGCCTACAATGAGCAGTTCTTC. Supplemented by the reference TRBV15 and TRBJ2-1 proteins around the CDR3, the complete variable domain is DAMVIQNPRYQVTQFGKPVTLSCSQTLNHNVMYWYQQKSSQAPKLLFHYYDKDFNNEADTPDNFQSRRPNTSFCFLDIRSPGLGDTAMYLCATRPPSAYNEQFFGPGTRLTVL.